The T cell receptor beta chain under discussion was sequenced for a study of blood T cell repertoires in COVID-19. Across the study: PBMCs, B-cell-depleted T cells, or T cells were the source of the cDNA or gDNA that made up the material.

The trim removed 8 bases at V and 2 bases at J, leaving 5 bases unmatched. Germline V gene lookup returns CDR1 LNHDA and CDR2 SQIVND (reference sequence). The CDR3 is 14 residues long. It was during active infection that Seattle patients were enrolled and then longitudinally followed. In the authors' workflow: Reference gene primer amplification in the assay estimated nucleated cell counts. TCRdb keeps only in-frame clones here, not all; method: immunoSEQ multiplex PCR. That table gives V, J and clone size, and the DNA gave D and trimming. This sample has roughly 500,000 clones, with 85% to 90% found just once.

The V and J genes are TRBV19 and TRBJ1-4; 7 bases are a match to TRBD1. This receptor was identified in a man in his late teens or twenties with COVID-19, enrolled during active disease. The source material was peripheral blood. The CDR3 sequence is CASVQTGTNEKLFF. The CDR3 region has the DNA TGTGCCAGTGTCCAGACAGGGACTAATGAAAAACTGTTTTTT.